A single sample gave rise to the 24 T cell receptor beta chains below, sequenced in a study of cytomegalovirus exposure and HLA in healthy donors. The assay was immunoSEQ multiplex PCR, and TCRdb's table has in-frame clones only and misses some. The top ten clones hold 2.9% of a sample with 200,000 to 250,000 clones, 80% to 90% of them seen once. The material sequenced was PBMCs. Receptor source: a woman aged 18 to 35 in good health and CMV-seronegative.

In this sample, this clone turned up a few times. V and J are TRBV9 and TRBJ2-7; D is possibly TRBD2 (6 bases). Trimming removed 0 bases from V and 3 bases from J, with 10 bases in between. There are 14 residues in the CDR3. Germline assignment: CDR1 SGDLS and CDR2 YYNGEE. CDR3 bases: TGTGCCAGCAGCGTAGGTCCGGGAGTCTACGAGCAGTACTTC. Amino acid sequence: CASSVGPGVYEQYF.

The V gene is TRBV2, the J gene TRBJ2-1; 12 positions agree with TRBD1. After removal of 9 bases from V and 9 bases from J, the junction contained 9 bases not matched to a gene. The CDR3 is 14 amino acids. Germline CDR1 and CDR2: SNHLY and FYNNEI. CDR3 coding DNA: TGTGCCAGACCCGGGACAGGGGGCGAGTGTGAGCAGTTCTTC. Translated: CARPGTGGECEQFF.

This clone was recorded a few times. The chain has TRBV5-6 and TRBJ1-2; 10 positions agree with TRBD1. Trimming at V came to 6 bases and at J to 4 bases, leaving 12 bases not matched to a gene. CDR3 length: 16 amino acids. Looked up from germline, CDR1 is SGHDT and CDR2 is YYEEEE. Here the CDR3 DNA reads TGTGCCAGCACCAGTTTGGGACAGGGGTCCCTCTATGGCTACACCTTC. Translating gives CASTSLGQGSLYGYTF.

The chain combines TRBV27 with TRBJ2-2, with 10 bases identical to TRBD1. CDR3 size: 16 residues. Per the germline V gene, CDR1 is MNHEY and CDR2 is SMNVEV (reference sequence). The V segment lost 4 bases and the J segment 3 bases; nucleotides outside the gene matches: 5. The CDR3 region has the DNA TGTGCCAGCAGTTCGCGACAGGGGGCAGACACCGGGGAGCTGTTTTTT. Its translation: CASSSRQGADTGELFF.

The chain recombines TRBV5-4 with TRBJ1-2; 8 nucleotides match TRBD1. CDR3 length: 15 amino acids. The V gene end was trimmed by 0 bases and the J gene end by 7 bases; junction bases not matched to a gene: 8. CDR1 and CDR2 (germline): SGHNT, YYREEE (reference sequence). The CDR3 region is CASSLAGQGARGYTF. The CDR3 DNA follows: TGTGCCAGCAGCTTGGCGGGCCAGGGGGCGCGTGGCTACACCTTC. Full variable domain (rest looked up from reference TRBV5-4 and TRBJ1-2): ETGVTQSPTHLIKTRGQQVTLRCSSQSGHNTVSWYQQALGQGPQFIFQYYREEENGRGNFPPRFSGLQFPNYSSELNVNALELDDSALYLCASSLAGQGARGYTFGSGTRLTVV.

The chain recombines TRBV7-9 with TRBJ1-2; D is possibly TRBD1 (6 bases). This CDR3 is 16 amino acids long. Germline V gene data show CDR1 as SEHNR and CDR2 as FQNEAQ (reference sequence). Trimming removed 2 bases at V and 2 bases at J, with 15 bases between. This CDR3 is CASSLWPPQGNYGYTF. The CDR3 coding sequence is TGTGCCAGCAGCTTATGGCCCCCACAGGGCAACTATGGCTACACCTTC.

This chain connects TRBV6-1 to TRBJ1-5, with D maybe TRBD1 (5 bases). The CDR3 is 14 residues long. Germline V gene lookup returns CDR1 MNHNS and CDR2 SASEGT. V was pared by 7 bases and J by 6 bases, with 16 bases between. This CDR3 is CASKLSGMGQPQHF. CDR3 DNA sequence: TGTGCCAGCAAGCTCTCAGGGATGGGTCAGCCCCAGCATTTT.

V gene TRBV4-2 combines with J gene TRBJ2-2, with 10 bases matching TRBD2. Trimming at V came to 1 base and at J to 1 base, leaving 0 bases not matched to a gene. The CDR3 is made up of 16 amino acids. Germline CDR1 LGHNA, CDR2 YNFKEQ. The CDR3 DNA reads TGTGCCAGCAGCCAAGGGACTAGCGGGAACACCGGGGAGCTGTTTTTT. Protein sequence: CASSQGTSGNTGELFF.

This clone was found a few times. This rearrangement joins TRBV29-1 to TRBJ1-1; the D gene is possibly TRBD1 (5 bases). The CDR3 length is 13 residues. The germline V gene has CDR1 SQVTM and CDR2 ANQGSEA. V dropped 5 bases and J dropped 1 base, with 11 bases sitting between them. CDR3 sequence (DNA): TGCAGCGTTAGACGGGACTGGAACACTGAAGCTTTCTTT. Its translation is CSVRRDWNTEAFF.

The chain is built from TRBV6-4 and TRBJ2-3; weak D call: TRBD1 (6 bases). Trimming stripped 5 bases from V and 1 base from J, with 10 bases between. The CDR3 sequence is 14 residues long. Germline CDR1 reads MRHNA; CDR2 reads SNTAGT. The CDR3 DNA follows: TGTGCCAGCAGTCTCAAGGGGGGCACAGATACGCAGTATTTT. Translation gives CASSLKGGTDTQYF.

The CDR3 DNA reads TGCAGCGTAGAGGACAGGGGAGAGACCCAGTACTTC. It encodes CSVEDRGETQYF. The V gene is TRBV29-1, the J gene TRBJ2-5, with TRBD1 matching over 9 bases. V gave up 6 bases and J gave up 4 bases; unmatched junction bases: 3. The CDR3 runs to 12 residues. The V gene's germline CDR1 is SQVTM and CDR2 ANQGSEA.

The chain links TRBV19 to TRBJ1-5; D gene ambiguous. The CDR3 runs 12 residues. V was pared by 5 bases and J by 8 bases, with 10 bases between. Germline CDR1 and CDR2: LNHDA and SQIVND (reference sequence). The CDR3 DNA is TGTGCCAGTAGTTGGAGGACGGAGCCCCAGCATTTT. Translation: CASSWRTEPQHF.

The V and J genes are TRBV30 and TRBJ2-7, with a tentative D call TRBD2 (6 bases). Trimming cost V 0 bases and J 2 bases, with 14 bases left between them. CDR3 size: 15 residues. The germline CDR1 and CDR2 sequences are GTSNPN and SVGIG (reference sequence). This CDR3 is CAWSVGLTGTYEQYF. CDR3 sequence (DNA): TGTGCCTGGAGTGTAGGACTAACAGGAACCTACGAGCAGTACTTC. Full variable domain (rest looked up from reference TRBV30 and TRBJ2-7): SQTIHQWPATLVQPVGSPLSLECTVEGTSNPNLYWYRQAAGRGLQLLFYSVGIGQISSEVPQNLSASRPQDRQFILSSKKLLLSDSGFYLCAWSVGLTGTYEQYFGPGTRLTVT.

The rearrangement uses TRBV4-1 and TRBJ2-7; 7 positions match TRBD2. After removal of 0 bases from V and 3 bases from J, the junction contained 5 bases not matched to a gene. The V gene's germline CDR1 is MGHRA and CDR2 YSYEKL. CDR3 length: 15 residues. CDR3 sequence: CASSQEQRGSYEQYF. The CDR3 DNA is TGCGCCAGCAGCCAAGAGCAACGCGGGAGCTACGAGCAGTACTTC.

The chain couples TRBV6-1 to TRBJ2-7; 10 nucleotides agree with TRBD2. The CDR3 has 14 amino acids. Germline V gene data show CDR1 as MNHNS and CDR2 as SASEGT. The V segment lost 7 bases and the J segment 3 bases; nucleotides outside the gene matches: 6. CDR3 region: CASIPSSGSYEQYF. CDR3 coding DNA: TGTGCCAGCATCCCGTCTAGCGGGAGCTACGAGCAGTACTTC.

The chain joins TRBV30 to TRBJ1-5; D call uncertain. Germline V gene lookup returns CDR1 GTSNPN and CDR2 SVGIG (reference sequence). Trimming removed 5 bases from V and 0 bases from J, with 8 bases in between. The CDR3 is 13 residues long. The CDR3 protein is CAWAGNSNQPQHF. CDR3 coding DNA: TGTGCCTGGGCGGGGAATAGCAATCAGCCCCAGCATTTT.

V gene TRBV6-1 combines with J gene TRBJ2-2; TRBD1 matches 8 bases. The V gene's germline CDR1 is MNHNS and CDR2 SASEGT. V trimming: 1 base; J trimming: 5 bases; junction bases outside the gene matches: 6. The CDR3 spans 16 residues. The CDR3 protein is CASSEEGDRPTGELFF. Written as DNA, the CDR3 is TGTGCCAGCAGTGAAGAAGGGGACAGGCCGACCGGGGAGCTGTTTTTT.

This clone was observed once. The chain is built from TRBV14 and TRBJ2-7, with a tentative D call TRBD2 (5 bases). This CDR3 region has 16 residues. Germline V gene lookup returns CDR1 SGHDN and CDR2 FVKESK. V was shortened by 1 base and J by 3 bases, with 16 bases between the two germline ends. This CDR3 reads CASSQVSRAFYYEQYF. CDR3 DNA sequence: TGTGCCAGCAGCCAAGTGTCGCGGGCGTTCTACTACGAGCAGTACTTC.

The chain combines TRBV27 with TRBJ2-7; possibly TRBD1 for D (5 bases). With 0 bases removed from V and 3 bases from J, the gap between germline ends came to 12 bases. CDR1 is MNHEY, CDR2 SMNVEV, per germline (reference sequence). The CDR3 sequence is 15 residues long. The chain's CDR3 is CASSLSGPRLYEQYF. CDR3 in DNA: TGTGCCAGCAGTTTATCGGGGCCGAGACTCTACGAGCAGTACTTC.

In this sample, this clone turned up a few times. V gene TRBV18 combines with J gene TRBJ2-2; D remains ambiguous. CDR3 length: 11 amino acids. Trimming left V 5 bases short and J 8 bases short, with 6 bases between. Germline-derived CDR1 and CDR2 are KGHSH and LQKENI. In DNA form, the CDR3 reads TGTGCCAGCTCATCCGAGGGGGAGCTGTTTTTT. It translates to CASSSEGELFF.

The rearrangement links TRBV11-2 to TRBJ2-7; unclear D gene. V dropped 3 bases and J dropped 3 bases, with 9 bases sitting between them. This CDR3 contains 13 residues. Germline CDR1 SGHAT, CDR2 FQNNGV. This CDR3 reads CASSFLRNYEQYF. DNA of the CDR3: TGTGCCAGCAGCTTTCTGAGAAACTACGAGCAGTACTTC.

CDR3 region: CASSKVAGATDTQYF. For the CDR3, the DNA is TGTGCCAGCAGTAAAGTAGCGGGAGCAACAGATACGCAGTATTTT. V usage is TRBV28 and J usage is TRBJ2-3; 9 bases are a match to TRBD2. The ends lost 5 bases at V and 3 bases at J; junction bases unmatched: 6. The CDR3 is 15 residues long. Germline-derived CDR1 and CDR2 are MDHEN and SYDVKM.

The rearrangement links TRBV7-9 to TRBJ2-3, with D possibly being TRBD1 (6 bases). With 6 bases removed from V and 2 bases from J, the gap between germline ends came to 9 bases. Looked up from germline, CDR1 is SEHNR and CDR2 is FQNEAQ (reference sequence). The CDR3 covers 13 residues. In DNA form, the CDR3 reads TGTGCCAGCAGGGACAGCAACACAGATACGCAGTATTTT. Its protein is CASRDSNTDTQYF. The full variable domain, rest sourced from reference TRBV7-9 and TRBJ2-3, is DTGVSQNPRHKITKRGQNVTFRCDPISEHNRLYWYRQTLGQGPEFLTYFQNEAQLEKSRLLSDRFSAERPKGSFSTLEIQRTEQGDSAMYLCASRDSNTDTQYFGPGTRLTVL.

This clone has at least ten counts. The chain links TRBV7-8 to TRBJ1-1; D is perhaps TRBD1 (6 bases). CDR1 SGHVS and CDR2 FQNEAQ come from the germline V gene. V was clipped by 4 bases and J by 7 bases, with 28 bases between them. The CDR3 has 18 residues. CDR3 sequence (DNA): TGTGCCAGCAGCTCCCGGGGCGGGGGGCGGAAGGTTTCTGGTGAAGCTTTCTTT. It translates to CASSSRGGGRKVSGEAFF.